This TCR beta chain appears in the sequencing data of a study of cytomegalovirus exposure and HLA in healthy donors. Study details: HLA-typed donors were the source of about 85 million unique TCRs held in an early data release.

This CDR3 region has 14 residues. The V end was cut by 0 bases, the J end by 6 bases, with 10 bases between. From germline, CDR1 is LNHNV and CDR2 YYDKDF (reference sequence). Findings and limits, study-wide: Analyzed later, most CMV-associated TCR beta chains appeared HLA-restricted.

The PCR made use of 60 Vbeta and 13 Jbeta primers. As processed by the authors: A later analysis counted 80 million or so unique TCR beta chains, around 10 million shared. The data were produced by immunoSEQ multiplex PCR, yet TCRdb's version contains in-frame clones alone and is incomplete. From that table come the V and J calls and clone size; the DNA was used to work out D and trimming. This sample's table reports around 100,000 clones. Comment on this clone: What it binds is not known.

The origin of this receptor is a man in his forties in good health and CMV-seropositive. The specimen was PBMCs. The genes are TRBV15 and TRBJ2-3; D gene ambiguous. The CDR3 DNA reads as TGTGCCACCAGCAGAGATCCACCGAGGGATACGCAGTATTTT. Protein product: CATSRDPPRDTQYF.